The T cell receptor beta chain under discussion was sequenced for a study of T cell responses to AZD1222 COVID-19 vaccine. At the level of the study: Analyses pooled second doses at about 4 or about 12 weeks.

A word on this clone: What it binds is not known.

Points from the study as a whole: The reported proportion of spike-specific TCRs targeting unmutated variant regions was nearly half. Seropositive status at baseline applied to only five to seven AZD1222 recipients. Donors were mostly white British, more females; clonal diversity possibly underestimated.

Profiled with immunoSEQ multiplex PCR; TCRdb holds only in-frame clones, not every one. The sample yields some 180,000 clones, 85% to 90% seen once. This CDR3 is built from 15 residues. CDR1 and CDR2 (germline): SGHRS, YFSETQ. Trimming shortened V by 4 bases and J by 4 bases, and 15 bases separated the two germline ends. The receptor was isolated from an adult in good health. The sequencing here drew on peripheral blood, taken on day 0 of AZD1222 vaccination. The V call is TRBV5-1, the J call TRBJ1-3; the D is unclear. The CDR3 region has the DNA TGCGCCAGCAGCATGACGTACCCCGTAGGAAACACCATATATTTT. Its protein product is CASSMTYPVGNTIYF.